A selection of T cell receptor beta chains follows, all from one sample in a study of CD8 T cells in ankylosing spondylitis. Using its own MiXCR run on the 5' RACE reads, TCRdb lists one record per CDR3 protein. The sample shows around 120,000 distinct CDR3 sequences, approximately 9.9% of them seen only once. Material for sequencing was blood, either unsorted or a sorted T cell fraction (not recorded which). Source of these receptors: a male donor with ankylosing spondylitis or in good health (not recorded which). CDR3s include the opening cysteine and the closing phenylalanine or tryptophan. Size tells how often a clone was seen (once, few, many) or the class of an expanded clone, and some rows leave it out.

once | TRBV12-3/TRBV12-4 | CAFSLGLAGSGRVEDTQYF
. | TRBV7-2 | CASSFRPTQETQYF
many | TRBV7-8 | CASSSGVAGDTQYF
few | TRBV30 | CAWSVQQSSEQYF
many | TRBV7-2 | CASSLATGSQTQYF
many | TRBV7-2 | CASSLQGSPLNTEAFF
. | TRBV2 | CPSIGQLYNEQFF
. | TRBV4-3 | CASSLQRTATNEKLFF
many | TRBV5-5 | CASSRDRNSYNEQFF
. | TRBV12-3/TRBV12-4 | CASRGLAGPLKQFF
many | TRBV7-9 | CASSSRGLAGSYNEQFF
many | TRBV9 | CASSVGPDRVFYEQYF
many | TRBV7-2 | CASSLVGTGVYNEQFF
. | TRBV7-8 | CASTFDRRNEQYF
few | TRBV20-1 | CSARDLAVPQETQYF
many | TRBV4-2 | CASSQEAPGVANTGELFF
many | TRBV7-2 | CASSSAGGPYNEQFF
. | TRBV5-1 | CASSYPTLSSYNEQFF
. | TRBV20-1 | CSGVLTDTQYF
many | TRBV18 | CASSRRGTSGPDTGELFF
many | TRBV20-1 | CSARGTSGIQDTQYF
many | TRBV10-3 | CAIKKTSGQETQYF
few | TRBV20-1 | CSALESVTDTQYF
many | TRBV5-1 | CASSLTSASGGYNEQFF
many | TRBV20-1 | CSAPGTGGRYEQYF
many | TRBV27 | CASITRLAGGPQNEQFF
many | TRBV7-2 | CASSFGQNTGELFF
few | TRBV5-1 | CASSLGQSYNEQFF
. | TRBV28 | CASGWDRVSSEGYEQYF
many | TRBV5-1 | CASSFGSYNEQFF
many | TRBV6-5 | CASSYDIGSTDTQYF
many | TRBV6-2/TRBV6-3 | CASSFQGRSFSGANVLTF
. | TRBV5-1 | CASSPRGGDYEQYF
. | TRBV10-3 | CATRLAGDTDTQYF
many | TRBV12-3/TRBV12-4 | CASSKSSGSWGEQFF
many | TRBV7-2 | CASSENRWDTQYF
few | TRBV20-1 | CSARVRGTGNTGELFF
. | TRBV5-5 | CASSLFGEDTDTQYF
many | TRBV20-1 | CSARDLASGASDLAKNIQYF
once | TRBV20-1 | CSARDRLLVTDTQYF
few | TRBV7-2 | CASSLIGGRADTQYF
many | TRBV19 | CASSTQTSGRYEQYF
many | TRBV5-1 | CASSLIATSGRTTYEQYF
many | TRBV12-3/TRBV12-4 | CASSFSVDEQFF
many | TRBV13 | CASSPRFGELFF
. | TRBV7-2 | CASSFRPENSPLHF
many | TRBV7-8 | CASSLTGSVNEQFF
many | TRBV15 | CATSRVLQISTDTQYF
. | TRBV20-1 | CSARERLHGYTF
many | TRBV20-1 | CSARLPTSGKYEQYF
many | TRBV5-1 | CASSFGQGDTDTQYF
few | TRBV7-2 | CASSLKFRGSTDTQYF
many | TRBV24-1 | CATSGRLSTGELFF
many | TRBV6-5 | CASSSLPYDTYNEQFF
few | TRBV7-9 | CASSSPVERLESGYTF
many | TRBV20-1 | CSAWTSGRSDTQYF
. | TRBV20-1 | CSARGGKGGETQYF
many | TRBV14 | CASSLQARASGANVLTF
medium-sized | TRBV20-1 | CSARGGSTDTQYF
once | TRBV28 | CASMTVSGEQFF